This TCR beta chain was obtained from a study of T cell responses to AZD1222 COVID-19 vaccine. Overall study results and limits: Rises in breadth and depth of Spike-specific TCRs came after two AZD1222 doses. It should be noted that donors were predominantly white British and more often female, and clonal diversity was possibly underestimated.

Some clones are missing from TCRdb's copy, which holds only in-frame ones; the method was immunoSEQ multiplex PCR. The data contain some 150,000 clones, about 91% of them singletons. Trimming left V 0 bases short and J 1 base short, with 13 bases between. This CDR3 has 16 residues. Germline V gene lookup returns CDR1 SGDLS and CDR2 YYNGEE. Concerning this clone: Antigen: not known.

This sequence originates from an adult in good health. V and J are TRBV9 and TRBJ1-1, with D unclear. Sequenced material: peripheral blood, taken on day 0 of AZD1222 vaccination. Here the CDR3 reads CASSVGSGWGNTEAFF. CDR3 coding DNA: TGTGCCAGCAGCGTAGGCTCAGGATGGGGGAACACTGAAGCTTTCTTT.